These 25 T cell receptor beta chains share one sample of origin, sequenced in a study of T cell responses to AZD1222 COVID-19 vaccine. Sequencing was performed with immunoSEQ multiplex PCR; in TCRdb, only in-frame clones are kept and a portion is missing. The sample holds approximately 14,000 clones; about 80% are singletons and the top ten take 39%. Sample: peripheral blood, taken 28 days after the second AZD1222 dose. All receptors derive from an adult who received the AZD1222 COVID-19 vaccine.

There are a few counts of this clone. The chain uses TRBV27 and TRBJ1-4; the match to TRBD1 covers 7 bases. V shed 2 bases, J shed 4 bases, and the junction held 4 bases outside the gene matches. In germline, CDR1 is MNHEY, CDR2 SMNVEV (reference sequence). The CDR3 consists of 15 residues. CDR3 coding DNA: TGTGCCAGCAGTTTAGCGGGACAGTATAATGAAAAACTGTTTTTT. This sequence encodes CASSLAGQYNEKLFF.

This sequence joins TRBV19 and TRBJ1-1; tentatively, D is TRBD1 (5 bases). The CDR3 is made up of 15 amino acids. V was cut by 6 bases and J by 0 bases, with 14 bases left in between. Germline loops: CDR1 LNHDA, CDR2 SQIVND (reference sequence). CDR3 in DNA: TGTGCCAGTAGCCCAGGATCAGGGATGAACACTGAAGCTTTCTTT. It codes for CASSPGSGMNTEAFF.

The rearrangement uses TRBV5-1 and TRBJ2-5; D is perhaps TRBD2 (5 bases). Germline values: CDR1 SGHRS, CDR2 YFSETQ. Trimming left V 0 bases short and J 3 bases short, with 15 bases between. The CDR3 consists of 16 residues. The CDR3 bases are TGCGCCAGCAGCTTGGCACTAGACGGGGTCGAAGAGACCCAGTACTTC. As protein: CASSLALDGVEETQYF.

The chain couples TRBV19 to TRBJ2-1; 8 bases are a match to TRBD2. The CDR3 contains 16 residues. The V gene's germline CDR1 is LNHDA and CDR2 SQIVND (reference sequence). Trimming removed 0 bases from V and 7 bases from J; junction bases left unmatched: 8. The CDR3 region has the DNA TGTGCCAGTAGTATAGATCGAAGCGGGAGTCTGAATGAGCAGTTCTTC. Its translation: CASSIDRSGSLNEQFF.

This chain connects TRBV6-5 to TRBJ1-1, with TRBD1 as a possible D gene (5 bases). CDR3 size: 13 residues. V dropped 5 bases and J dropped 1 base, with 8 bases sitting between them. Germline lookup yields CDR1 MNHEY and CDR2 SVGAGI. DNA of the CDR3: TGTGCCAGCAGTCACAGGAGGAACACTGAAGCTTTCTTT. The encoded protein is CASSHRRNTEAFF.

This chain connects TRBV5-1 to TRBJ2-1; TRBD2 agrees at 7 bases. The CDR3 is 15 residues long. With 0 bases clipped from V and 8 bases from J, the junction kept 8 bases outside the gene matches. The germline gives CDR1 SGHRS, CDR2 YFSETQ. CDR3 nucleotide sequence: TGCGCCAGCAGCTTGGGTGGCGGGAGTAGCGATGAGCAGTTCTTC. It yields the protein CASSLGGGSSDEQFF. The full variable domain, rest sourced from reference TRBV5-1 and TRBJ2-1, is KAGVTQTPRYLIKTRGQQVTLSCSPISGHRSVSWYQQTPGQGLQFLFEYFSETQRNKGNFPGRFSGRQFSNSRSEMNVSTLELGDSALYLCASSLGGGSSDEQFFGPGTRLTVL.

This chain links TRBV7-3 with TRBJ2-3, with a possible D match to TRBD1 (5 bases). Germline CDR1 reads SGHTA; CDR2 reads FQGTGA. The CDR3 consists of 14 residues. CDR3 sequence: CASSRAGSTDTQYF. The DNA for the CDR3 is TGTGCGTCCTCTAGAGCAGGGAGCACAGATACGCAGTATTTT.

The genes are TRBV9 and TRBJ1-1; unclear D gene. V shed 0 bases and J shed 2 bases, with 5 bases lying between them. The CDR3 is 13 amino acids. Per germline, CDR1 SGDLS and CDR2 YYNGEE. CDR3 in DNA: TGTGCCAGCAGCGTAGAAGGCAACACTGAAGCTTTCTTT. Translation: CASSVEGNTEAFF.

This chain connects TRBV2 to TRBJ1-2; D might be TRBD1 (5 bases). CDR1 SNHLY and CDR2 FYNNEI come from the germline V gene. This CDR3 contains 13 residues. V was shortened by 6 bases and J by 6 bases, with 14 bases between the two germline ends. For the CDR3, the DNA is TGTGCCAGCAGCAATCAGGGATTGAATGGCTACACCTTC. Its protein product is CASSNQGLNGYTF.

The genes are TRBV24-1 and TRBJ2-3; 11 bases line up with TRBD1. This CDR3 has 16 amino acids. V dropped 3 bases and J dropped 2; count of bases not matched to a gene: 3. Germline CDR1 KGHDR, CDR2 SFDVKD. CDR3 nucleotides: TGTGCCACCAGTGATGGGACAGGGGGATACACAGATACGCAGTATTTT. Its protein product is CATSDGTGGYTDTQYF.

The J gene is TRBJ2-1, the V gene TRBV19; TRBD2 agrees at 9 bases. V gave up 2 bases and J gave up 4 bases; unmatched junction bases: 3. The CDR3 spans 15 residues. CDR1 and CDR2 (germline): LNHDA, SQIVND (reference sequence). This chain's CDR3 is CASSIRLAGYNEQFF. In DNA, the CDR3 is TGTGCCAGTAGTATAAGGCTAGCGGGGTACAATGAGCAGTTCTTC.

This rearrangement joins TRBV7-2 to TRBJ2-7, with D possibly matching TRBD2 (6 bases). The CDR3 is made up of 14 amino acids. Trimming stripped 5 bases from V and 2 bases from J, with 13 bases between. Germline V gene sequence: CDR1 SGHTA, CDR2 FQGNSA. Written as DNA, the CDR3 is TGTGCCAGCAGCCGGGGCGGCGGGACCTACGAGCAGTACTTC. It codes for CASSRGGGTYEQYF.

J is TRBJ2-2 and V is TRBV10-3; 10 nucleotides agree with TRBD2. Germline loops: CDR1 ENHRY, CDR2 SYGVKD. This CDR3 contains 16 residues. V gave up 7 bases and J gave up 2 bases; unmatched junction bases: 7. The chain's CDR3 is CAITTGLAINTGELFF. The CDR3 DNA follows: TGTGCCATCACCACGGGACTAGCGATTAACACCGGGGAGCTGTTTTTT.

This clone appeared a few times. V is TRBV29-1 and J is TRBJ2-1; 13 nucleotides match TRBD2. The trim removed 8 bases at V and 2 bases at J, leaving 3 bases unmatched. Germline CDR1 reads SQVTM; CDR2 reads ANQGSEA. The CDR3 runs to 14 residues. The CDR3 is CSFGLAGAYNEQFF. The CDR3 DNA sequence: TGCAGCTTCGGACTAGCGGGAGCCTACAATGAGCAGTTCTTC.

V gene TRBV19 combines with J gene TRBJ2-1, with D possibly being TRBD2 (6 bases). The germline V gene has CDR1 LNHDA and CDR2 SQIVND (reference sequence). The CDR3 runs 19 residues. V was shortened by 4 bases and J by 0 bases, with 22 bases between the two germline ends. The CDR3 nucleotides read TGTGCCAGTAGTACGGGGGTAGCGCAGACGGTAAGCTCCTACAATGAGCAGTTCTTC. This codes for CASSTGVAQTVSSYNEQFF.

The rearrangement uses TRBV3-1 (or the pseudogene TRBV3-2) and TRBJ1-1; D is possibly TRBD1 (6 bases). CDR1 LGHDT and CDR2 YNNKEL come from the germline V gene (reference sequence). V was clipped by 2 bases and J by 2 bases, with 15 bases between them. CDR3 size: 16 residues. The CDR3 bases are TGTGCCAGCAGCCAATCCTCGGGACACAGTAACACTGAAGCTTTCTTT. This gives the protein CASSQSSGHSNTEAFF.

This clone has a single count. The chain combines TRBV11-2 with TRBJ2-1; a possible D gene is TRBD1 (5 bases). CDR3 length: 14 residues. Trimming removed 2 bases at V and 5 bases at J, with 10 bases between. In germline, CDR1 is SGHAT, CDR2 FQNNGV. For the CDR3, the DNA is TGTGCCAGCAGCTTATCCCGACAGAACAATGAGCAGTTCTTC. This encodes CASSLSRQNNEQFF.

This clone was recorded only once. J is TRBJ2-7 and V is TRBV10-2, with a possible D match to TRBD1 (5 bases). The germline V gene has CDR1 WSHSY and CDR2 SAAADI. V was shortened by 0 bases and J by 8 bases, with 17 bases between the two germline ends. The CDR3 covers 15 residues. CDR3 bases: TGCGCCAGCAGTGAGTCGATCAGGGCCCTAACTCAGCAGTACTTC. Its translation: CASSESIRALTQQYF.

J is TRBJ1-5 and V is TRBV27; 7 bases agree with TRBD1. The ends lost 6 bases at V and 3 bases at J; junction bases unmatched: 11. The CDR3 is 16 amino acids. In germline, CDR1 is MNHEY, CDR2 SMNVEV (reference sequence). CDR3 DNA: TGTGCCAGCAGACTGACAGGGACGCTGAACAATCAGCCCCAGCATTTT. Its protein is CASRLTGTLNNQPQHF.

J is TRBJ2-7 and V is TRBV3-1 (or the pseudogene TRBV3-2), with D perhaps matching TRBD1 (6 bases). The CDR3 spans 14 residues. Germline CDR1 reads LGHDT; CDR2 reads YNNKEL (reference sequence). Trimming stripped 6 bases from V and 2 bases from J, with 14 bases between. The CDR3 DNA reads as TGTGCCAGCAGTATAACCAGGGGACCCTACGAGCAGTACTTC. Its translation is CASSITRGPYEQYF.

V and J are TRBV4-3 and TRBJ2-3; D ambiguous. Trimming pared 0 bases from V and 6 bases from J, leaving 7 bases between. Germline CDR1 reads LGHNA; CDR2 reads YSLEER. CDR3 length: 13 amino acids. CDR3 residues: CASSQEMADTQYF. The CDR3 nucleotides are TGCGCCAGCAGCCAAGAAATGGCGGATACGCAGTATTTT.

This rearrangement joins TRBV3-1 (or the pseudogene TRBV3-2) to TRBJ2-5; the match to TRBD2 covers 10 bases. CDR3 length: 14 residues. Germline V gene sequence: CDR1 LGHDT, CDR2 YNNKEL (reference sequence). V shed 4 bases, J shed 5 bases, and the junction held 4 bases outside the gene matches. CDR3 sequence: CASSLAGGVETQYF. DNA of the CDR3: TGTGCCAGCAGCCTAGCGGGAGGTGTGGAGACCCAGTACTTC.

The J gene is TRBJ1-2, the V gene TRBV2; D might be TRBD1 (5 bases). V dropped 0 bases and J dropped 1 base, with 6 bases sitting between them. The CDR3 totals 14 residues. Germline V gene lookup returns CDR1 SNHLY and CDR2 FYNNEI. The CDR3 spells CASSEAGVNYGYTF. CDR3 coding DNA: TGTGCCAGCAGTGAAGCGGGGGTTAACTATGGCTACACCTTC.

V usage is TRBV6-1 and J usage is TRBJ1-3; 7 bases line up with TRBD1. CDR1 and CDR2 from the germline V gene are MNHNS and SASEGT. The CDR3 consists of 14 residues. The ends lost 3 bases at V and 5 bases at J; junction bases unmatched: 4. The CDR3 sequence is CASSEQDRRNTIYF. In nucleotides, the CDR3 is TGTGCCAGCAGTGAGCAGGACAGGCGAAACACCATATATTTT.

The rearrangement links TRBV13 to TRBJ1-1; D remains unclear. The V end was cut by 10 bases, the J end by 6 bases, with 12 bases between. This CDR3 is 11 amino acids long. The V gene's germline CDR1 is PRHDT and CDR2 FYEKMQ (reference sequence). The CDR3: CATSTIPEAFF. The CDR3 DNA reads TGTGCCACCTCCACTATCCCTGAAGCTTTCTTT.